This paragraph reports one TCR beta chain. The sample comes from a study of T cells in Graves' hyperthyroidism and ophthalmopathy. Germline trimming cut 5 bases from V and 4 bases from J; bases unmatched to any gene: 14. The CDR3 consists of 17 residues. Germline CDR1 SGHTA, CDR2 FQGNSA. The CDR3 regions of TCR beta were amplified from RNA transcripts. First-round RT-PCR of the TCR CDR3 relied on the HTBI primer set. TCRdb passed the multiplex PCR reads through MiXCR, listing each CDR3 protein once. Among about 600,000 distinct CDR3 sequences listed, around 16% were seen once. The sequencing input was blood. The TCR sequence derives from a middle-aged woman with Graves' ophthalmopathy. The genes are TRBV7-2 and TRBJ2-5; 9 bases agree with TRBD2. For the CDR3, the DNA is TGTGCCAGCAGCCGGGGGGGGGCGGGGGGGCCGAGAGAGACCCAGTACTTC. Protein sequence: CASSRGGAGGPRETQYF.